The rows below give T cell receptor beta chains drawn from one sample of a study of neoadjuvant anti-PD-1 for oral cavity cancer. Generated by immunoSEQ multiplex PCR, the TCRdb table keeps only in-frame clones and is missing some. The sample lists about 37,000 clones, more than 35% occurring once. The source was tumor tissue, collected after nivolumab (anti-PD-1) treatment. The source of these receptors is a person aged 35-79 years with oral cavity squamous cell carcinoma. The CDR3 runs from the conserved cysteine through the conserved F or W. A D gene is named only where the DNA matches it firmly. Some rows have no size entry. The others give once, few or many, or a class for an expanded clone.

v_call: TRBV30; j_call: TRBJ1-1; clone_size: -; d_call: -; cdr3_aa: CAWSVLGGLGTEAFF; cdr3_nt: TGTGCCTGGAGTGTATTGGGGGGGCTTGGCACTGAAGCTTTCTTT
v_call: TRBV7-6; j_call: TRBJ2-7; clone_size: few; d_call: -; cdr3_aa: CASSLTTTYEQYF; cdr3_nt: TGTGCCAGCAGCTTAACGACAACCTACGAGCAGTACTTC
v_call: TRBV15; j_call: TRBJ2-7; clone_size: -; d_call: -; cdr3_aa: CATSRDPSYEQYF; cdr3_nt: TGTGCCACCAGCAGAGACCCCTCCTACGAGCAGTACTTC
v_call: TRBV30; j_call: TRBJ2-1; clone_size: -; d_call: -; cdr3_aa: CAWNPGSNEQFF; cdr3_nt: TGTGCCTGGAACCCTGGGAGTAATGAGCAGTTCTTC
v_call: TRBV27; j_call: TRBJ1-5; clone_size: few; d_call: -; cdr3_aa: CASSLSGGSNQPQHF; cdr3_nt: TGTGCCAGCAGTTTATCGGGGGGTAGCAATCAGCCCCAGCATTTT
v_call: TRBV18; j_call: TRBJ2-3; clone_size: -; d_call: -; cdr3_aa: CASSPGPLDTQYF; cdr3_nt: TGTGCCAGCTCACCTGGACCCCTCGATACGCAGTATTTT
v_call: TRBV7-9; j_call: TRBJ2-3; clone_size: -; d_call: TRBD2; cdr3_aa: CASSSRLADHTDTQYF; cdr3_nt: TGTGCCAGCAGCTCCCGACTAGCGGACCACACAGATACGCAGTATTTT
v_call: TRBV5-4; j_call: TRBJ2-4; clone_size: few; d_call: TRBD2; cdr3_aa: CASSFQAGGNKNIQYF; cdr3_nt: TGTGCCAGCAGCTTTCAAGCGGGGGGCAACAAAAACATTCAGTACTTC
v_call: TRBV7-2; j_call: TRBJ1-6; clone_size: few; d_call: -; cdr3_aa: CASSLDTGDNSPLHF; cdr3_nt: TGTGCCAGCAGCTTAGACACCGGGGATAATTCACCCCTCCACTTT
v_call: TRBV5-1; j_call: TRBJ2-1; clone_size: -; d_call: -; cdr3_aa: CASSLAIGQGMNEQFF; cdr3_nt: TGCGCCAGCAGCTTGGCCATCGGTCAGGGGATGAATGAGCAGTTCTTC
v_call: TRBV10-3; j_call: TRBJ1-5; clone_size: -; d_call: -; cdr3_aa: CAISSDSLSDSNQPQHF; cdr3_nt: TGTGCCATCAGCAGCGACAGTTTATCTGATAGCAATCAGCCCCAGCATTTT
v_call: TRBV7-8; j_call: TRBJ2-1; clone_size: few; d_call: -; cdr3_aa: CASSQRTAGLNNEQFF; cdr3_nt: TGTGCCAGCAGCCAGAGAACGGCGGGACTCAACAATGAGCAGTTCTTC
v_call: TRBV28; j_call: TRBJ1-2; clone_size: many; d_call: -; cdr3_aa: CASSFLDTHYGYTF; cdr3_nt: TGTGCCAGCAGTTTTCTAGACACACACTATGGCTACACCTTC
v_call: TRBV21-1; j_call: TRBJ1-5; clone_size: -; d_call: -; cdr3_aa: CASSKKRQDGSNQPQHF; cdr3_nt: TGTGCCAGCAGCAAAAAGAGACAGGACGGCAGCAATCAGCCCCAGCATTTT
v_call: TRBV5-4; j_call: TRBJ2-4; clone_size: -; d_call: -; cdr3_aa: CASSLYPLAKNIQYF; cdr3_nt: TGTGCCAGCAGCTTGTATCCTTTAGCCAAAAACATTCAGTACTTC
v_call: TRBV29-1; j_call: TRBJ2-3; clone_size: -; d_call: -; cdr3_aa: CSVRATDTQYF; cdr3_nt: TGCAGCGTTCGGGCTACAGATACGCAGTATTTT
v_call: TRBV5-1; j_call: TRBJ2-1; clone_size: -; d_call: -; cdr3_aa: CASSFLEGSYNEQFF; cdr3_nt: TGCGCCAGCAGCTTCCTGGAAGGCTCCTACAATGAGCAGTTCTTC
v_call: TRBV28; j_call: TRBJ2-7; clone_size: many; d_call: -; cdr3_aa: CASMPGGYEQYF; cdr3_nt: TGTGCCAGTATGCCAGGCGGCTACGAGCAGTACTTC
v_call: TRBV27; j_call: TRBJ1-1; clone_size: -; d_call: -; cdr3_aa: CASSFSEVNTEAFF; cdr3_nt: TGTGCCAGCAGTTTCTCTGAAGTGAACACTGAAGCTTTCTTT
v_call: TRBV2; j_call: TRBJ1-2; clone_size: many; d_call: -; cdr3_aa: CASSSDGGGYTF; cdr3_nt: TGTGCCAGCAGTTCAGATGGGGGTGGCTACACCTTC
v_call: TRBV4-2; j_call: TRBJ2-1; clone_size: few; d_call: TRBD1; cdr3_aa: CASSGQGDPNEQFF; cdr3_nt: TGTGCCAGCAGCGGACAGGGTGACCCCAATGAGCAGTTCTTC
v_call: TRBV5-4; j_call: TRBJ2-1; clone_size: few; d_call: TRBD2; cdr3_aa: CASSLAGAGGPYEQFF; cdr3_nt: TGTGCCAGCAGCTTGGCGGGCGCGGGGGGGCCGTATGAGCAGTTCTTC
v_call: TRBV4-2; j_call: TRBJ2-3; clone_size: -; d_call: TRBD2; cdr3_aa: CASSQGERGRGDTQYF; cdr3_nt: TGTGCCAGCAGCCAAGGCGAGCGGGGGAGGGGAGATACGCAGTATTTT
v_call: TRBV5-1; j_call: TRBJ1-1; clone_size: -; d_call: -; cdr3_aa: CASSLMGNTEAFF; cdr3_nt: TGCGCCAGCAGCTTGATGGGGAACACTGAAGCTTTCTTT
v_call: TRBV19; j_call: TRBJ1-5; clone_size: -; d_call: -; cdr3_aa: CASSMGRVGNQPQHF; cdr3_nt: TGTGCCAGTAGTATGGGGCGGGTCGGGAATCAGCCCCAGCATTTT
v_call: TRBV18; j_call: TRBJ2-7; clone_size: many; d_call: -; cdr3_aa: CASSPQGERREQYF; cdr3_nt: TGTGCCAGCTCACCACAGGGGGAGCGTCGGGAGCAGTACTTC
v_call: TRBV6-6; j_call: TRBJ1-2; clone_size: -; d_call: TRBD1; cdr3_aa: CASSYGGQNYGYTF; cdr3_nt: TGTGCCAGCAGTTACGGGGGACAGAACTATGGCTACACCTTC
v_call: TRBV7-9; j_call: TRBJ2-3; clone_size: -; d_call: TRBD2; cdr3_aa: CASSIRLAGNTDTQYF; cdr3_nt: TGTGCCAGCAGCATCCGACTAGCGGGGAACACAGATACGCAGTATTTT
v_call: TRBV5-6; j_call: TRBJ2-7; clone_size: few; d_call: TRBD2; cdr3_aa: CASSPGLAPTYEQYF; cdr3_nt: TGTGCCAGCAGCCCGGGACTAGCGCCTACCTACGAGCAGTACTTC
v_call: TRBV4-1; j_call: TRBJ1-2; clone_size: once; d_call: -; cdr3_aa: CASSQAETNYGYTF; cdr3_nt: TGCGCCAGCAGCCAAGCAGAGACTAACTATGGCTACACCTTC
v_call: TRBV5-6; j_call: TRBJ2-5; clone_size: -; d_call: -; cdr3_aa: CASSLVWGPEETQYF; cdr3_nt: TGTGCCAGCAGCTTGGTCTGGGGGCCTGAAGAGACCCAGTACTTC
v_call: TRBV7-3; j_call: TRBJ2-2; clone_size: medium-sized; d_call: -; cdr3_aa: CASGEGAVGELFF; cdr3_nt: TGTGCCAGCGGTGAGGGCGCGGTCGGGGAGCTGTTTTTT
v_call: TRBV2; j_call: TRBJ2-7; clone_size: -; d_call: -; cdr3_aa: CASSAVLYDSYEQYF; cdr3_nt: TGTGCCAGCAGTGCCGTGCTCTACGACTCCTACGAGCAGTACTTC
v_call: TRBV18; j_call: TRBJ2-1; clone_size: many; d_call: TRBD2; cdr3_aa: CASSPPSGSDEQFF; cdr3_nt: TGTGCCAGCTCACCACCTAGCGGGAGTGATGAGCAGTTCTTC
v_call: TRBV6-5; j_call: TRBJ1-2; clone_size: -; d_call: -; cdr3_aa: CASSYFLGGIDYGYTF; cdr3_nt: TGTGCCAGCAGTTACTTTCTAGGGGGAATTGACTATGGCTACACCTTC
v_call: TRBV25-1; j_call: TRBJ2-7; clone_size: -; d_call: -; cdr3_aa: CASSEGPFPYEQYF; cdr3_nt: TGTGCCAGCAGTGAAGGACCCTTCCCCTACGAGCAGTACTTC
v_call: TRBV19; j_call: TRBJ1-2; clone_size: many; d_call: -; cdr3_aa: CASRRDTANYGYTF; cdr3_nt: TGTGCCAGTAGACGGGACACTGCTAACTATGGCTACACCTTC
v_call: TRBV6-1; j_call: TRBJ2-3; clone_size: -; d_call: TRBD2; cdr3_aa: CASSGTAGGLDTQYF; cdr3_nt: TGTGCCAGCAGTGGGACGGCGGGGGGGCTGGATACGCAGTATTTT
v_call: TRBV5-1; j_call: TRBJ1-1; clone_size: few; d_call: -; cdr3_aa: CASSAGQPNTEAFF; cdr3_nt: TGCGCCAGCAGCGCGGGACAACCGAACACTGAAGCTTTCTTT
v_call: TRBV27; j_call: TRBJ2-7; clone_size: many; d_call: -; cdr3_aa: CASSPSGVHEQYF; cdr3_nt: TGTGCCAGCAGCCCGTCCGGGGTCCACGAGCAGTACTTC
v_call: TRBV7-9; j_call: TRBJ1-1; clone_size: few; d_call: TRBD1; cdr3_aa: CASSLVPRTGREEAFF; cdr3_nt: TGTGCCAGCAGCTTAGTACCGAGGACAGGAAGGGAAGAAGCTTTCTTT